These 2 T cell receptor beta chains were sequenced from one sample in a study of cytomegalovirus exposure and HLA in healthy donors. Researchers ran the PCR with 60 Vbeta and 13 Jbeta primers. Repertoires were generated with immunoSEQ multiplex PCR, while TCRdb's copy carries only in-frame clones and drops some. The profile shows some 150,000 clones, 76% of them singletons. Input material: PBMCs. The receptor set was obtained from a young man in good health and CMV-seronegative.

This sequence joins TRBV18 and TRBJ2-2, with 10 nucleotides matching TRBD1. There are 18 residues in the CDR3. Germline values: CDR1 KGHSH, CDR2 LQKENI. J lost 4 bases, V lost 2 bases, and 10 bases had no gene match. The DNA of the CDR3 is TGTGCCAGCTCACCAGACCGGACAGGGGGTAAGAGCACCGGGGAGCTGTTTTTT. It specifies CASSPDRTGGKSTGELFF. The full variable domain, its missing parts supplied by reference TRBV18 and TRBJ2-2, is NAGVMQNPRHLVRRRGQEARLRCSPMKGHSHVYWYRQLPEEGLKFMVYLQKENIIDESGMPKERFSAEFPKEGPSILRIQQVVRGDSAAYFCASSPDRTGGKSTGELFFGEGSRLTVL.

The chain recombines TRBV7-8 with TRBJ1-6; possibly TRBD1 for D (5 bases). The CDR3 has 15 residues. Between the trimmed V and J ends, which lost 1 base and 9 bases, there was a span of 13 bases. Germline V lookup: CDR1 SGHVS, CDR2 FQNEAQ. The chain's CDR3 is CASSLGAVGGSPLHF. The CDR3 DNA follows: TGTGCCAGCAGCTTAGGGGCAGTGGGGGGTTCACCCCTCCACTTT.